The 14 T cell receptor beta chains given below trace back to one sample, sequenced in a study of T cells expressing NK-cell markers. TCRdb reprocessed the 5' RACE reads; each CDR3 protein has one entry and no DNA is given. Recorded for this sample: about 460,000 distinct CDR3 sequences. The sequencing input was blood T cells: a sorted CD56 or NKG2C T cell subset, CD4+ or CD8+ T cells, or bulk PBMC T cells (not recorded which). These receptor sequences come from a woman aged 50 to 65 in good health.

The J gene is TRBJ2-2, the V gene TRBV28. This CDR3 spans 12 amino acids. Germline assignment: CDR1 MDHEN and CDR2 SYDVKM. CDR3 amino acids: CASSLSYGELFF.

The gene calls are TRBV19 and TRBJ2-7. Germline V gene lookup returns CDR1 LNHDA and CDR2 SQIVND (reference sequence). This CDR3 has 14 residues. CDR3 in amino acids: CASSIPGSLYEQYF.

The chain has TRBV6-5 and TRBJ2-7; TCRdb picks TRBD1, but there is no DNA to check that call. This CDR3 is built from 14 residues. Germline values: CDR1 MNHEY, CDR2 SVGAGI. CDR3 in amino acids: CASSDTGPGDEQYF.

This chain joins TRBV3-1 and TRBJ2-3; no DNA is available, so the TRBD2 call from TCRdb remains unchecked. The length of the CDR3 is 15 residues. From germline, CDR1 is LGHDT and CDR2 YNNKEL (reference sequence). Here the CDR3 reads CASSPSRGLAGAVVF.

J is TRBJ2-3 and V is TRBV5-1; TCRdb names TRBD1, which stays unverified in the absence of DNA. The CDR3 spans 16 residues. From germline, CDR1 is SGHRS and CDR2 YFSETQ. CDR3 loop: CASSLGQGRSTDTQYF.

The V call is TRBV7-9, the J call TRBJ2-1; TCRdb's D call, TRBD2, is unchecked because there is no DNA. CDR1 and CDR2 (germline): SEHNR, FQNEAQ (reference sequence). The CDR3 contains 17 residues. This CDR3 reads CASHRQVGLAGINEQFF.

The chain couples TRBV27 to TRBJ2-6; TCRdb names TRBD1, which stays unverified in the absence of DNA. The CDR3 runs 19 residues. Germline V CDR1 and CDR2: MNHEY, SMNVEV (reference sequence). CDR3 sequence reads: CANSPAQGQALSGANVLTF.

The V call is TRBV25-1, the J call TRBJ2-3. Germline loops: CDR1 MGHDK, CDR2 SYGVNS. This CDR3 spans 14 amino acids. The CDR3 sequence is CASSDVGGTDTQYF.

This chain connects TRBV10-1 to TRBJ2-2; TCRdb names TRBD2, which stays unverified in the absence of DNA. Germline loops: CDR1 WNHNN, CDR2 SYGVQD (reference sequence). There are 15 residues in the CDR3. The CDR3: CASSPWTSGTGELFF.

The chain employs TRBV24-1 and TRBJ1-5; the TRBD1 assignment by TCRdb is unverifiable without DNA. This CDR3 region has 13 residues. Germline CDR1 and CDR2: KGHDR and SFDVKD. This CDR3 reads CATSRTGDQPQHF.

This chain connects TRBV2 to TRBJ2-5. Germline assignment: CDR1 SNHLY and CDR2 FYNNEI. The CDR3 sequence is 13 residues long. CDR3 loop: CASSEAGAKTQYF. Full variable domain (remainder filled in from reference TRBV2 and TRBJ2-5): EPEVTQTPSHQVTQMGQEVILRCVPISNHLYFYWYRQILGQKVEFLVSFYNNEISEKSEIFDDQFSVERPDGSNFTLKIRSTKLEDSAMYFCASSEAGAKTQYFGPGTRLLVL.

The genes are TRBV7-8 and TRBJ2-1; TCRdb's D gene call, TRBD2, goes unchecked for lack of DNA. The CDR3 length is 15 residues. In germline, CDR1 is SGHVS, CDR2 FQNEAQ. The CDR3 sequence: CASSPGRGPPNEQFF.

The chain links TRBV5-1 to TRBJ2-7; TCRdb designates TRBD2, a call that cannot be tested without DNA. The length of the CDR3 is 17 residues. Germline V lookup: CDR1 SGHRS, CDR2 YFSETQ. Here the CDR3 reads CASSQTSGSQAPLEQYF.

This chain joins TRBV25-1 and TRBJ2-5; lacking DNA, the TRBD2 call made by TCRdb goes unchecked. The CDR3 runs 16 residues. Per germline, CDR1 MGHDK and CDR2 SYGVNS. The CDR3 is CASSEGGQGPQETQYF.